These 19 T cell receptor beta chains were sequenced from one sample in a study of blood T cell repertoires in COVID-19. Sequencing was performed with immunoSEQ multiplex PCR; in TCRdb, only in-frame clones are kept and a portion is missing. The sample consists of 150,000 to 200,000 clones, around four fifths of them appearing once. The sequencing input was PBMCs or T cells enriched from blood (not recorded which). The receptors originated from a woman in her sixties who had recovered from COVID-19.

This clone has only a few counts. This chain links TRBV6-5 with TRBJ1-2; possible D gene TRBD1, 5 bases. Looked up from germline, CDR1 is MNHEY and CDR2 is SVGAGI. Trimming stripped 2 bases from V and 2 bases from J, with 6 bases between. The CDR3 has 13 amino acids. CDR3 bases: TGTGCCAGCAGTTACGGGGGGAACTATGGCTACACCTTC. It encodes CASSYGGNYGYTF.

The V and J genes are TRBV5-5 and TRBJ2-1; 9 nucleotides align to TRBD2. In germline, CDR1 is SGHKS, CDR2 YYEKEE (reference sequence). V shed 2 bases and J 8 bases; nucleotides not matched to a gene: 8. This CDR3 contains 15 residues. The CDR3 DNA reads as TGTGCCAGCAGCTTTTCTAGCGGGATATTTGATGAGCAGTTCTTC. It specifies CASSFSSGIFDEQFF. Full variable domain (rest looked up from reference TRBV5-5 and TRBJ2-1): DAGVTQSPTHLIKTRGQQVTLRCSPISGHKSVSWYQQVLGQGPQFIFQYYEKEERGRGNFPDRFSARQFPNYSSELNVNALLLGDSALYLCASSFSSGIFDEQFFGPGTRLTVL.

The V and J genes are TRBV10-3 and TRBJ2-2, with D perhaps TRBD1 (5 bases). The CDR3 covers 14 residues. Trimming cost V 7 bases and J 2 bases, with 11 bases left between them. Germline V CDR1 and CDR2: ENHRY, SYGVKD. This CDR3 reads CAINSGQNTGELFF. CDR3 in DNA: TGTGCCATCAATTCCGGACAAAACACCGGGGAGCTGTTTTTT.

V gene TRBV7-9 combines with J gene TRBJ2-1; TRBD1 matches at 11 bases. CDR1 SEHNR and CDR2 FQNEAQ come from the germline V gene (reference sequence). The V segment lost 4 bases and the J segment 4 bases; nucleotides outside the gene matches: 9. The length of the CDR3 is 17 residues. The CDR3 loop reads CASSSQTGTGGYNEQFF. Written as DNA, the CDR3 is TGTGCCAGCAGCTCCCAGACCGGGACAGGGGGATACAATGAGCAGTTCTTC. The full variable domain, completed using reference TRBV7-9 and TRBJ2-1, is DTGVSQNPRHKITKRGQNVTFRCDPISEHNRLYWYRQTLGQGPEFLTYFQNEAQLEKSRLLSDRFSAERPKGSFSTLEIQRTEQGDSAMYLCASSSQTGTGGYNEQFFGPGTRLTVL.

The V gene is TRBV27, the J gene TRBJ1-4, with 7 positions matching TRBD1. The CDR3 extends over 16 amino acids. Germline CDR1 reads MNHEY; CDR2 reads SMNVEV (reference sequence). The trim removed 6 bases at V and 1 base at J, leaving 8 bases unmatched. CDR3 nucleotide sequence: TGTGCCAGCAGGGTGACAGGGTTGGGAACTAATGAAAAACTGTTTTTT. Protein product: CASRVTGLGTNEKLFF. Using reference TRBV27 and TRBJ1-4 for the parts outside the CDR3, the full variable domain is EAQVTQNPRYLITVTGKKLTVTCSQNMNHEYMSWYRQDPGLGLRQIYYSMNVEVTDKGDVPEGYKVSRKEKRNFPLILESPSPNQTSLYFCASRVTGLGTNEKLFFGSGTQLSVL.

DNA of the CDR3: TGCGCCAGCAGCTTACAGGGCAGGAAGAACACTGAAGCTTTCTTT. Protein sequence: CASSLQGRKNTEAFF. This chain links TRBV5-1 with TRBJ1-1, with D possibly TRBD1 on 6 matching bases. There are 15 residues in the CDR3. Trimming removed 2 bases from V and 1 base from J, with 12 bases in between. Germline-derived CDR1 and CDR2 are SGHRS and YFSETQ.

This chain connects TRBV10-2 to TRBJ2-7; D is ambiguous. The germline gives CDR1 WSHSY, CDR2 SAAADI. V lost 0 bases and J lost 0, with 9 bases in between. This CDR3 contains 15 residues. The CDR3 loop is CASSESAGTSYEQYF. CDR3 nucleotide sequence: TGCGCCAGCAGTGAGTCGGCAGGAACCTCCTACGAGCAGTACTTC.

The rearrangement links TRBV5-6 to TRBJ2-7, with TRBD1 identical over 8 bases. CDR3 length: 16 residues. Unmatched junction bases numbered 10, after V lost 0 bases and J lost 5 bases. Germline V gene sequence: CDR1 SGHDT, CDR2 YYEEEE. The CDR3 is CASSLGFRTGQNEQYF. For the CDR3, the DNA is TGTGCCAGCAGCTTGGGTTTTAGGACAGGGCAGAACGAGCAGTACTTC.

V is TRBV19 and J is TRBJ2-4; 7 nucleotides line up with TRBD1. The CDR3 is 16 amino acids. V dropped 5 bases and J dropped 0; count of bases not matched to a gene: 7. The germline gives CDR1 LNHDA, CDR2 SQIVND (reference sequence). This CDR3 is CASSPQGELAKNIQYF. The CDR3 DNA sequence: TGTGCCAGTAGTCCCCAGGGGGAGTTAGCCAAAAACATTCAGTACTTC.

The V gene is TRBV5-4, the J gene TRBJ1-2; 7 positions match TRBD1. The germline gives CDR1 SGHNT, CDR2 YYREEE (reference sequence). The CDR3 is 16 residues long. V shed 4 bases and J 5 bases; nucleotides not matched to a gene: 14. CDR3 loop: CASSLRQGPSGYGYTF. The CDR3 DNA reads TGTGCCAGCAGCCTAAGACAGGGCCCCTCGGGATATGGCTACACCTTC.

The CDR3 nucleotides read TGTGCCAGCAGCTTAGTCGGCGGGACTGAAGCTTTCTTT. Protein: CASSLVGGTEAFF. The rearrangement joins TRBV11-2 to TRBJ1-1; D remains ambiguous. The germline V and J ends were trimmed by 1 base and 5 bases, with 8 bases remaining between them. The CDR3 covers 13 residues. Germline V gives CDR1 SGHAT, CDR2 FQNNGV.

This sequence joins TRBV5-6 and TRBJ2-2; the D is unclear. Looked up from germline, CDR1 is SGHDT and CDR2 is YYEEEE. The CDR3 loop spans 13 amino acids. V was clipped by 3 bases and J by 8 bases, with 11 bases between them. As DNA, the CDR3 is TGTGCCAGCAGCTCCTTCTCTTTTGGGGAGCTGTTTTTT. It yields the protein CASSSFSFGELFF. Filled out from reference TRBV5-6 and TRBJ2-2, the complete variable domain reads DAGVTQSPTHLIKTRGQQVTLRCSPKSGHDTVSWYQQALGQGPQFIFQYYEEEERQRGNFPDRFSGHQFPNYSSELNVNALLLGDSALYLCASSSFSFGELFFGEGSRLTVL.

The chain combines TRBV3-1 (or the pseudogene TRBV3-2) with TRBJ2-3; 11 bases fit TRBD2. The CDR3 is made up of 13 amino acids. The V and J ends lost 6 bases and 10 bases, in that order; junction bases with no gene match: 6. From germline, CDR1 is LGHDT and CDR2 YNNKEL (reference sequence). The DNA for the CDR3 is TGTGCCAGCAGTGTTAGCGGGAGGGAGGCGCAGTATTTT. The encoded protein is CASSVSGREAQYF.

This clone was seen once. The gene calls are TRBV28 and TRBJ1-2; TRBD1 might be the D (6 bases). The length of the CDR3 is 14 residues. Trimming took 1 base from V and 5 from J, leaving 11 bases between them. Per the germline V gene, CDR1 is MDHEN and CDR2 is SYDVKM. The CDR3, as DNA: TGTGCCAGCAGTTTATATGGGGGCGGGTATGGCTACACCTTC. Translating gives CASSLYGGGYGYTF.

The chain carries TRBV18 and TRBJ2-1, with TRBD1 matching over 10 bases. Germline V gene sequence: CDR1 KGHSH, CDR2 LQKENI. Germline trimming cut 4 bases from V and 8 bases from J; bases unmatched to any gene: 5. CDR3 length equals 14 residues. The CDR3 nucleotides are TGTGCCAGCTCACTAGAGACAGGGGGCTATGAGCAGTTCTTC. This sequence encodes CASSLETGGYEQFF. Supplemented by reference TRBV18 and TRBJ2-1, the full variable domain reads NAGVMQNPRHLVRRRGQEARLRCSPMKGHSHVYWYRQLPEEGLKFMVYLQKENIIDESGMPKERFSAEFPKEGPSILRIQQVVRGDSAAYFCASSLETGGYEQFFGPGTRLTVL.

The J gene is TRBJ1-5, the V gene TRBV28; D gene ambiguous. The CDR3 runs to 14 residues. CDR1 is MDHEN, CDR2 SYDVKM, per germline. Trimming cost V 5 bases and J 4 bases, with 12 bases left between them. The CDR3 protein is CASSIQPRNQPQHF. In DNA form, the CDR3 reads TGTGCCAGCAGTATACAGCCCAGAAATCAGCCCCAGCATTTT.

This chain uses TRBV24-1 with TRBJ2-2; D gene ambiguous. CDR3 length: 13 residues. With 2 bases removed from V and 4 bases from J, the gap between germline ends came to 4 bases. From germline, CDR1 is KGHDR and CDR2 SFDVKD. The CDR3 here is CATSDWLTGELFF. The DNA for the CDR3 is TGTGCCACCAGTGATTGGCTCACCGGGGAGCTGTTTTTT.

The rearrangement uses TRBV29-1 and TRBJ1-4; possible D gene TRBD1, 5 bases. This CDR3 spans 12 amino acids. V was pared by 5 bases and J by 6 bases, with 10 bases between. Germline CDR1 reads SQVTM; CDR2 reads ANQGSEA. The CDR3 reads CSVMAGDEKLFF. As DNA, the CDR3 is TGCAGCGTTATGGCGGGGGATGAAAAACTGTTTTTT.

This clone is a singleton in its sample. The genes are TRBV7-3 and TRBJ2-1; TRBD1 matches at 12 bases. CDR1 is SGHTA and CDR2 is FQGTGA in the germline V gene. There are 14 residues in the CDR3. Unmatched junction bases numbered 6, after V lost 5 bases and J lost 10 bases. Written as DNA, the CDR3 is TGTGCCAGCAGCCTCGGGACAGGGGGCATCGAGCAGTTCTTC. Protein sequence: CASSLGTGGIEQFF.